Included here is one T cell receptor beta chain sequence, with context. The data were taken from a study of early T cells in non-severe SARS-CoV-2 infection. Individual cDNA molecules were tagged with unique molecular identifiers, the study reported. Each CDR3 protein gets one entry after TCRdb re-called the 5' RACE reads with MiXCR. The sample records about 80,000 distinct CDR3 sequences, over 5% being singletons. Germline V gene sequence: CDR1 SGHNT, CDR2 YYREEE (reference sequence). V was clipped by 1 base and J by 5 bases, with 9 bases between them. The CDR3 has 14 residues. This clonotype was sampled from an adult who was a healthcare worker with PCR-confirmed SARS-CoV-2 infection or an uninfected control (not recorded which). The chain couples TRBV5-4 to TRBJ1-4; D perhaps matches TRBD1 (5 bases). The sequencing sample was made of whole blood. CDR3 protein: CASSLRGPNEKLFF. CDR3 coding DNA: TGTGCCAGCAGCTTGAGGGGTCCCAATGAAAAACTGTTTTTT. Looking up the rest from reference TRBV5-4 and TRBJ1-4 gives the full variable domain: ETGVTQSPTHLIKTRGQQVTLRCSSQSGHNTVSWYQQALGQGPQFIFQYYREEENGRGNFPPRFSGLQFPNYSSELNVNALELDDSALYLCASSLRGPNEKLFFGSGTQLSVL.